The 20 T cell receptor beta chains below all came from one sample that was sequenced in a study of T cell clones after liver transplantation (dated by TCRdb to about 2019). Libraries were prepared through the immunoSEQ multiplex PCR assay. TCRdb took this table from immuneACCESS and kept in-frame rearrangements with V and J called. Such tables lack part of the clones; where checked against another copy, unresolved V genes explain under half of the gap, and the rest is unexplained. The sample table lists about 76,000 clones, around 78% of them with a count of one. The biggest ten clones account for 2.5% to 3.5% of the sample. Sequenced here: CD4+ T cells from blood, sampled at the 22-month timepoint. All receptors come from a human patient who received a liver transplant. After transplantation, some T cells may belong to the graft donor instead of the recipient.

V is TRBV27 and J is TRBJ1-5; D remains ambiguous. CDR3 length: 15 amino acids. Germline V CDR1 and CDR2: MNHEY, SMNVEV (reference sequence). Trimming pared 0 bases from V and 7 bases from J, leaving 13 bases between. The CDR3 bases are TGTGCCAGCAGTTTATCGGCCGGGATCCCGCAGCCCCAGCATTTT. Protein sequence: CASSLSAGIPQPQHF.

The gene calls are TRBV28 and TRBJ2-1, with D possibly TRBD2 on 5 matching bases. CDR3 length: 15 residues. Trimming removed 2 bases at V and 1 base at J, with 9 bases between. Germline V gene data show CDR1 as MDHEN and CDR2 as SYDVKM. CDR3 sequence reads: CASSLGSPSYNEQFF. CDR3 coding DNA: TGTGCCAGCAGTTTAGGGAGCCCATCCTACAATGAGCAGTTCTTC.

This clone was counted once. The chain uses TRBV30 and TRBJ2-3; no firm D call. This CDR3 has 13 amino acids. Germline V gene sequence: CDR1 GTSNPN, CDR2 SVGIG (reference sequence). Trimming took off 8 bases at V and 1 base at J, with 13 bases between the two ends. CDR3 in DNA: TGTGCCCGAAAAATAAGCGGCACAGATACGCAGTATTTT. Its protein product is CARKISGTDTQYF.

The chain joins TRBV7-6 to TRBJ2-7, with 9 nucleotides matching TRBD2. Germline assignment: CDR1 SGHVS and CDR2 FNYEAQ. J gave up 4 bases and V 5 bases, and 9 bases lay outside the gene matches. The CDR3 covers 15 residues. The CDR3 DNA reads TGTGCCAGCAGCACTTTGGCGGGGGGGTTGTACGAGCAGTACTTC. Encoded protein: CASSTLAGGLYEQYF.

This clone occurred a few times. The chain is built from TRBV18 and TRBJ2-5; 7 bases agree with TRBD1. V gave up 3 bases and J gave up 5 bases; unmatched junction bases: 12. Germline loops: CDR1 KGHSH, CDR2 LQKENI. The CDR3 is 16 amino acids. The CDR3 bases are TGTGCCAGCTCACCCCTCAGGGGGTCCCCCACGGAGACCCAGTACTTC. Its translation is CASSPLRGSPTETQYF.

This clone has just a few counts. The V call is TRBV5-4, the J call TRBJ1-2; 8 bases are a match to TRBD1. J was trimmed by 2 bases and V by 4 bases; bases with no gene match: 13. Germline V CDR1 and CDR2: SGHNT, YYREEE (reference sequence). This CDR3 spans 17 amino acids. CDR3 residues: CASSRQGTGARNYGYTF. The CDR3 bases are TGTGCCAGCAGCCGTCAGGGGACAGGCGCAAGGAACTATGGCTACACCTTC.

This clone was observed once. The chain uses TRBV20-1 and TRBJ1-4; D unresolved. The CDR3 has 11 residues. The V and J ends lost 2 bases and 8 bases respectively, with 6 bases between them. The germline gives CDR1 DFQATT, CDR2 SNEGSKA (reference sequence). CDR3 nucleotides: TGCAGTGCTAGAAGAGACGAAAAACTGTTTTTT. This sequence encodes CSARRDEKLFF.

V usage is TRBV7-3 and J usage is TRBJ2-5; 10 bases match TRBD2. The CDR3 extends over 14 amino acids. Germline values: CDR1 SGHTA, CDR2 FQGTGA. V was clipped by 5 bases and J by 0 bases; unmatched bases: 0. CDR3 bases: TGTGCCAGCAGCCTAGCGGGGGACCAAGAGACCCAGTACTTC. This translates into CASSLAGDQETQYF.

This sequence joins TRBV9 and TRBJ2-6; maybe TRBD1 (6 bases). The V gene's germline CDR1 is SGDLS and CDR2 YYNGEE. This CDR3 region has 16 residues. Trimming stripped 1 base from V and 3 bases from J, with 11 bases between. CDR3 nucleotides: TGTGCCAGCAGCGTACCACAGGGCGGTGGGGCCAACGTCCTGACTTTC. The encoded protein is CASSVPQGGGANVLTF.

The chain employs TRBV2 and TRBJ1-5, with no clear D. The CDR3 extends over 13 amino acids. Germline lookup yields CDR1 SNHLY and CDR2 FYNNEI. With 4 bases removed from V and 7 bases from J, the gap between germline ends came to 11 bases. CDR3 region: CASSARTLQPQHF. CDR3 in DNA: TGTGCCAGCAGTGCTAGGACGTTGCAGCCCCAGCATTTT.

V and J are TRBV7-2 and TRBJ2-2, with 9 bases matching TRBD2. V lost 5 bases, J lost 2 bases, and 6 bases stayed unmatched. CDR1 and CDR2 from the germline V gene are SGHTA and FQGNSA. CDR3 size: 16 residues. CDR3 loop: CASSPTRGGNTGELFF. The CDR3 coding sequence is TGTGCCAGCAGCCCTACGCGGGGGGGCAACACCGGGGAGCTGTTTTTT.

V gene TRBV5-1 combines with J gene TRBJ2-7, with 12 bases that match TRBD2. Trimming removed 0 bases from V and 7 bases from J; junction bases left unmatched: 11. This CDR3 is built from 17 residues. Germline CDR1 and CDR2: SGHRS and YFSETQ. The CDR3 spells CASSLARLAGGPREQYF. The CDR3 nucleotides read TGCGCCAGCAGCTTGGCCAGGCTAGCGGGGGGGCCACGGGAGCAGTACTTC.

A note on this clone: This same CDR3 is encoded by further DNA sequences in the sample. The chain couples TRBV30 to TRBJ1-1; tentatively, D is TRBD1 (5 bases). The CDR3 is 12 residues long. CDR1 GTSNPN and CDR2 SVGIG come from the germline V gene (reference sequence). V shed 8 bases and J shed 0 bases, with 10 bases lying between them. The CDR3 nucleotides read TGTGCCAGAAACAGGCTGAACACTGAAGCTTTCTTT. It is translated as CARNRLNTEAFF.

The CDR3, as DNA: TGTGCCAGCAGCCCCTCCGAAGAGACCCAGTACTTC. Its translation: CASSPSEETQYF. This sequence joins TRBV5-4 and TRBJ2-5; no firm D call. Germline V gives CDR1 SGHNT, CDR2 YYREEE (reference sequence). V was shortened by 4 bases and J by 3 bases, with 7 bases between the two germline ends. The CDR3 runs to 12 residues.

On this clone: The sample holds other DNA sequences that translate to the same CDR3. Here the CDR3 DNA reads TGTGCCAGCTCTCGCGGGGTTAACACTGAAGCTTTCTTT. It codes for CASSRGVNTEAFF. This sequence joins TRBV18 and TRBJ1-1; D is ambiguous. Germline-derived CDR1 and CDR2 are KGHSH and LQKENI. Trimming left V 6 bases short and J 2 bases short, with 10 bases between. The CDR3 consists of 13 residues.

The rearrangement joins TRBV11-3 to TRBJ2-1; D is undetermined. This CDR3 comprises 12 residues. Trimming pared 1 base from V and 7 bases from J, leaving 5 bases between. From germline, CDR1 is SGHNT and CDR2 YENEEA. CDR3 nucleotide sequence: TGTGCCAGCAGCTTAGGGGTAAATGAGCAGTTCTTC. This encodes CASSLGVNEQFF.

By sample fraction, this clone is medium-sized (0.01 to 0.1%). The chain carries TRBV30 and TRBJ1-1; TRBD1 matches at 8 bases. With 3 bases clipped from V and 5 bases from J, the junction kept 5 bases outside the gene matches. The length of the CDR3 is 13 residues. Germline lookup yields CDR1 GTSNPN and CDR2 SVGIG (reference sequence). The CDR3 sequence is CAWRQGGDTEAFF. CDR3 DNA sequence: TGTGCCTGGAGACAGGGGGGGGATACTGAAGCTTTCTTT.

The CDR3: CASNMGQSRPYGYTF. In DNA, the CDR3 is TGTGCCAGTAACATGGGACAGTCCCGACCCTATGGCTACACCTTC. The chain has TRBV19 and TRBJ1-2; 7 bases agree with TRBD1. Germline V CDR1 and CDR2: LNHDA, SQIVND (reference sequence). V lost 7 bases, J lost 4 bases, and 12 bases stayed unmatched. The CDR3 runs 15 residues.

This clone appeared a single time. The J gene is TRBJ2-5, the V gene TRBV5-4; the D gene could be TRBD1 or TRBD2 (5 bases each). Trimming removed 5 bases from V and 1 base from J, with 9 bases in between. CDR3 length equals 13 residues. Germline V gene data show CDR1 as SGHNT and CDR2 as YYREEE (reference sequence). CDR3 amino acids: CASSLGTQETQYF. For the CDR3, the DNA is TGTGCCAGCAGTCTGGGGACCCAAGAGACCCAGTACTTC.

The chain links TRBV28 to TRBJ1-2, with a possible D match to TRBD1 (6 bases). V shed 6 bases and J shed 4 bases, with 15 bases lying between them. CDR1 and CDR2 (germline): MDHEN, SYDVKM. CDR3 size: 14 residues. As DNA, the CDR3 is TGTGCCAGCAGCCGGGACATACCGTTCTATGGCTACACCTTC. Translated: CASSRDIPFYGYTF.